Presented here are 32 T cell receptor beta chains from one specimen sequenced in a study of T cells in Graves' hyperthyroidism and ophthalmopathy. RNA transcripts yielded amplified TCR beta CDR3 regions. TCR CDR3 underwent first-round RT-PCR with the HTBI primer set. Each CDR3 protein gets one entry after TCRdb re-called the multiplex PCR reads with MiXCR. Of approximately 400,000 distinct CDR3 sequences listed, roughly 13% are singletons. Input material: blood. The receptors derive from a man in his thirties or forties with Graves' hyperthyroidism that later progressed to Graves' ophthalmopathy.

This clonotype showed up many times. The CDR3 loop reads CASSLASGGTDTQYF. In DNA, the CDR3 is TGTGCCAGCAGTTTAGCTAGCGGGGGCACAGATACGCAGTATTTT. This chain joins TRBV12-3 or TRBV12-4 and TRBJ2-3, with TRBD2 identical over 8 bases. The junction had 0 bases not matched to a gene; V was cut back by 0 bases and J by 1 base. The CDR3 length is 15 residues.

This clonotype has a count of ten or more. DNA of the CDR3: TGTGCCAGCAGTTACCCCGACAGGGCCTACGAGCAGTACTTC. Its translation: CASSYPDRAYEQYF. V usage is TRBV6-2 or TRBV6-3 and J usage is TRBJ2-7; 7 positions agree with TRBD1. This CDR3 spans 14 amino acids. CDR1 is MNHEY, CDR2 SVGEGT, per germline. The junction had 3 bases not matched to a gene; V was cut back by 2 bases and J by 2 bases.

This clonotype occurred once. The J gene is TRBJ2-5, the V gene TRBV20-1; D unclear. Germline assignment: CDR1 DFQATT and CDR2 SNEGSKA (reference sequence). V lost 2 bases to trimming and J lost 5 bases, with 9 bases between them. The CDR3 loop spans 12 amino acids. The CDR3 loop is CSARFSQETQYF. In DNA form, the CDR3 reads TGCAGTGCTAGATTTAGCCAGGAGACCCAGTACTTC.

This clonotype was observed many times. V usage is TRBV28 and J usage is TRBJ1-5, with TRBD1 identical over 8 bases. Per the germline V gene, CDR1 is MDHEN and CDR2 is SYDVKM. This CDR3 has 15 residues. V shed 5 bases, J shed 2 bases, and the junction held 5 bases outside the gene matches. The CDR3 loop reads CASSPQDRGNQPQHF. The CDR3 DNA follows: TGTGCCAGCAGTCCGCAGGACAGGGGCAATCAGCCCCAGCATTTT.

This clonotype was counted a single time. The rearrangement links TRBV12-3 or TRBV12-4 to TRBJ2-3, with a weak D call TRBD2 (6 bases). This CDR3 spans 14 amino acids. V shed 6 bases and J shed 6 bases, with 16 bases lying between them. CDR3 bases: TGTGCCAGCAGCCCCGACGAGGGGAGGGATACGCAGTATTTT. It codes for CASSPDEGRDTQYF.

As for this clonotype: A read error is possible here, since a much larger clone lies one base away. The chain uses TRBV6-1 and TRBJ2-7; 7 bases map to TRBD2. V was clipped by 7 bases and J by 0 bases; unmatched bases: 6. Per the germline V gene, CDR1 is MNHNS and CDR2 is SASEGT. There are 14 residues in the CDR3. This chain's CDR3 is CASILWEGSYEQYF. CDR3 DNA sequence: TGTGCCAGCATTCTTTGGGAGGGCTCCTACGAGCAGTACTTC.

A single count supports this clonotype. A read error may produce the germline difference seen at one junction end. V usage is TRBV11-2 and J usage is TRBJ1-3; D gene ambiguous. This CDR3 is 11 amino acids long. The germline V gene encodes CDR1 SGHAT and CDR2 FQNNGV. The CDR3 reads CASSLGNTTYF. CDR3 in DNA: TGTGCCAGCAGCTTAGGAAACACCACATATTTT.

This clonotype was counted many times. The chain is built from TRBV28 and TRBJ1-2, with 8 positions matching TRBD1. The CDR3 loop spans 18 amino acids. Germline CDR1 is MDHEN and CDR2 is SYDVKM. After removal of 5 bases from V and 4 bases from J, the junction contained 18 bases not matched to a gene. The CDR3 nucleotides are TGTGCCAGCAGTACCCAGACAGGGGACCGGTTCGTGTTCTATGGCTACACCTTC. Translation: CASSTQTGDRFVFYGYTF.

This sequence joins TRBV20-1 and TRBJ1-2; 8 bases fit TRBD1. CDR3 length equals 13 residues. CDR1 and CDR2 from the germline V gene are DFQATT and SNEGSKA (reference sequence). The junction had 9 bases not matched to a gene; V was cut back by 6 bases and J by 6 bases. The CDR3 DNA is TGCAGTGCGGGAACTGACAGGGGCGATGGCTACACCTTC. This codes for CSAGTDRGDGYTF.

In this sample, this clonotype turned up many times. The gene calls are TRBV28 and TRBJ1-2; perhaps TRBD1 as D (6 bases). CDR1 and CDR2 (germline): MDHEN, SYDVKM. The V end was cut by 2 bases, the J end by 3 bases, with 10 bases between. The CDR3 extends over 14 amino acids. In DNA, the CDR3 is TGTGCCAGCAGTTTAGGCGGGGGCGACTATGGCTACACCTTC. This sequence encodes CASSLGGGDYGYTF.

This chain connects TRBV4-1 to TRBJ2-1, with D unresolved. Trimming pared 0 bases from V and 7 bases from J, leaving 13 bases between. Germline CDR1 is MGHRA and CDR2 is YSYEKL. The CDR3 has 15 residues. CDR3 coding DNA: TGCGCCAGCAGCCAAGATGGACGATTCGGGAATGAGCAGTTCTTC. It translates to CASSQDGRFGNEQFF.

There are a few counts of this clonotype. The CDR3 protein is CASRASDQPQHF. The CDR3 DNA sequence: TGTGCCAGCCGGGCTTCGGATCAGCCCCAGCATTTT. This rearrangement joins TRBV6-1 to TRBJ1-5; D is undetermined. Trimming took 8 bases from V and 5 from J, leaving 10 bases between them. This CDR3 contains 12 residues. Looked up from germline, CDR1 is MNHNS and CDR2 is SASEGT.

The chain combines TRBV15 with TRBJ2-5, with unresolved D. V was shortened by 0 bases and J by 2 bases, with 4 bases between the two germline ends. There are 13 residues in the CDR3. CDR1 LNHNV and CDR2 YYDKDF come from the germline V gene (reference sequence). This chain's CDR3 is CATSREPQETQYF. CDR3 in DNA: TGTGCCACCAGCAGAGAACCGCAAGAGACCCAGTACTTC.

J is TRBJ2-3 and V is TRBV5-1, with D unclear. V lost 0 bases, J lost 8 bases, and 7 bases lay in between. This CDR3 region has 12 residues. Germline CDR1 is SGHRS and CDR2 is YFSETQ. CDR3 residues: CASSLGVGTQYF. Written as DNA, the CDR3 is TGCGCCAGCAGCTTGGGGGTCGGTACGCAGTATTTT.

V gene TRBV7-8 combines with J gene TRBJ2-1, with 8 bases identical to TRBD2. The length of the CDR3 is 13 residues. V dropped 5 bases and J dropped 9; count of bases not matched to a gene: 6. In germline, CDR1 is SGHVS, CDR2 FQNEAQ. CDR3 nucleotides: TGTGCCAGCAGCCCCGGGGGGGCAGTTGAGCAGTTCTTC. This sequence encodes CASSPGGAVEQFF.

The chain is built from TRBV6-1 and TRBJ2-3, with D possibly called TRBD1 or TRBD2 (5 bases each). Trimming took 11 bases from V and 8 from J, leaving 14 bases between them. The CDR3 loop spans 11 amino acids. Germline V gene data show CDR1 as MNHNS and CDR2 as SASEGT. This CDR3 reads CAGSARGTQYF. The CDR3 DNA follows: TGTGCCGGCTCGGCGAGGGGTACGCAGTATTTT.

A few counts support this clonotype. The chain carries TRBV11-2 and TRBJ2-5; tentatively, D is TRBD1 or TRBD2 (7 bases each). Germline V gives CDR1 SGHAT, CDR2 FQNNGV. V shed 5 bases and J shed 14 bases, with 18 bases lying between them. The CDR3 has 12 residues. As DNA, the CDR3 is TGTGCCAGCAGCCCACCAGGGGGGGGTTCCTACTTC. This sequence encodes CASSPPGGGSYF.

This chain links TRBV2 with TRBJ2-1, with a possible D match to TRBD2 (6 bases). Germline V gene data show CDR1 as SNHLY and CDR2 as FYNNEI. Trimming removed 10 bases from V and 2 bases from J, with 15 bases in between. The CDR3 loop spans 14 amino acids. The chain's CDR3 is CATPAGGPYNEQFF. DNA of the CDR3: TGTGCCACCCCAGCGGGTGGGCCCTACAATGAGCAGTTCTTC. Full variable domain (missing parts from reference TRBV2 and TRBJ2-1): EPEVTQTPSHQVTQMGQEVILRCVPISNHLYFYWYRQILGQKVEFLVSFYNNEISEKSEIFDDQFSVERPDGSNFTLKIRSTKLEDSAMYFCATPAGGPYNEQFFGPGTRLTVL.

This clonotype was seen only a few times. Just one base apart from a much larger clone, this may be a read error. J is TRBJ1-1 and V is TRBV5-1; D is ambiguous. Germline V gene sequence: CDR1 SGHRS, CDR2 YFSETQ. CDR3 length equals 13 residues. V was shortened by 4 bases and J by 4 bases, with 11 bases between the two germline ends. The CDR3 coding sequence is TGCGCCAGCAGCATACTTTTAGGCACTGAAGCTTTCTTT. As protein: CASSILLGTEAFF.

In its sample, this clonotype was seen a few times. The chain couples TRBV10-1 to TRBJ1-2, with 7 bases aligning to TRBD1. Trimming took 3 bases from V and 7 from J; bases not matched to a gene: 23. The CDR3 consists of 19 residues. Germline CDR1 is WNHNN and CDR2 is SYGVQD (reference sequence). The DNA for the CDR3 is TGCGCCAGCAGTGACCCAGAAGGACAGGTCGTCTACAGTCGTGGTGGCTACACCTTC. It yields the protein CASSDPEGQVVYSRGGYTF.

The chain links TRBV15 to TRBJ2-3; the D gene could be TRBD1 or TRBD2 (5 bases each). With 6 bases removed from V and 2 bases from J, the gap between germline ends came to 9 bases. The germline CDR1 and CDR2 sequences are LNHNV and YYDKDF (reference sequence). The CDR3 sequence is 13 residues long. CDR3 protein: CATSTGHTDTQYF. The DNA of the CDR3 is TGTGCCACCAGTACGGGGCACACAGATACGCAGTATTTT.

The sample holds many counts of this clonotype. The chain has TRBV28 and TRBJ1-1; maybe TRBD1 (5 bases). Trimming removed 5 bases at V and 7 bases at J, with 23 bases between. The CDR3 consists of 16 residues. The germline V gene has CDR1 MDHEN and CDR2 SYDVKM. The chain's CDR3 is CASSTPTFSRVGEAFF. The CDR3 DNA is TGTGCCAGCAGTACACCAACCTTTAGCAGGGTGGGTGAAGCTTTCTTT.

Many counts were recorded for this clonotype. The rearrangement uses TRBV9 and TRBJ2-3; D might be TRBD2 (6 bases). The CDR3 is made up of 14 amino acids. The germline V and J ends were trimmed by 4 bases and 4 bases, with 13 bases remaining between them. Looked up from germline, CDR1 is SGDLS and CDR2 is YYNGEE. CDR3 DNA: TGTGCCAGCAGCCCCTGGGACTTACCAGATACGCAGTATTTT. Its translation is CASSPWDLPDTQYF.

This clonotype was detected only a few times. V usage is TRBV7-2 and J usage is TRBJ1-2; D call uncertain. Trimming removed 1 base from V and 2 bases from J, with 11 bases in between. The CDR3 runs to 15 residues. Germline loops: CDR1 SGHTA, CDR2 FQGNSA. CDR3 region: CASSLGQLPNYGYTF. The DNA for the CDR3 is TGTGCCAGCAGCTTAGGTCAGCTTCCCAACTATGGCTACACCTTC. The variable domain in full, with the rest retrieved from reference TRBV7-2 and TRBJ1-2, is GAGVSQSPSNKVTEKGKDVELRCDPISGHTALYWYRQSLGQGLEFLIYFQGNSAPDKSGLPSDRFSAERTGGSVSTLTIQRTQQEDSAVYLCASSLGQLPNYGYTFGSGTRLTVV.

This clonotype showed up just a few times. A much more abundant neighbour one base away suggests this may be a read error. The chain combines TRBV7-3 with TRBJ2-3; no firm D call. Germline CDR1 reads SGHTA; CDR2 reads FQGTGA. The CDR3 has 15 residues. Trimming stripped 5 bases from V and 2 bases from J, with 14 bases between. DNA for the CDR3: TGTGCCAGCAGCAGCTCCGAGACTCCCACAGATACGCAGTATTTT. It yields the protein CASSSSETPTDTQYF. Supplemented by reference TRBV7-3 and TRBJ2-3, the full variable domain reads GAGVSQTPSNKVTEKGKYVELRCDPISGHTALYWYRQSLGQGPEFLIYFQGTGAADDSGLPNDRFFAVRPEGSVSTLKIQRTERGDSAVYLCASSSSETPTDTQYFGPGTRLTVL.

This clonotype turned up a few times. The V gene is TRBV20-1, the J gene TRBJ1-2; 7 bases line up with TRBD1. V shed 6 bases, J shed 7 bases, and the junction held 8 bases outside the gene matches. The CDR3 totals 12 residues. Germline lookup yields CDR1 DFQATT and CDR2 SNEGSKA (reference sequence). The chain's CDR3 is CSADRVGSGYTF. For the CDR3, the DNA is TGCAGTGCCGACAGGGTCGGTAGTGGCTACACCTTC.

This clonotype was detected many times. This sequence joins TRBV7-6 and TRBJ2-7; D assignment may be TRBD1 or TRBD2 (5 bases each). The V end was cut by 1 base, the J end by 2 bases, with 9 bases between. The CDR3 is made up of 14 amino acids. Germline CDR1 reads SGHVS; CDR2 reads FNYEAQ. The CDR3 DNA reads TGTGCCAGCAGCTTAGAGCCGGGGCCCTACGAGCAGTACTTC. Its translation is CASSLEPGPYEQYF.

Points on this clonotype: An end of the junction does not agree with germline; a read error may underlie this. J is TRBJ2-1 and V is TRBV6-2 or TRBV6-3; maybe TRBD2 (7 bases). The V gene's germline CDR1 is MNHEY and CDR2 SVGEGT. This CDR3 has 15 amino acids. The CDR3: CASTYSPGAGDEQFF. CDR3 sequence (DNA): TGTGCCAGCACTTACTCCCCGGGGGCGGGGGATGAGCAGTTCTTC.

The chain has TRBV11-2 and TRBJ2-3, with 10 positions matching TRBD1. This CDR3 is 15 amino acids long. The germline V gene has CDR1 SGHAT and CDR2 FQNNGV. Trimming took 10 bases from V and 2 from J; bases not matched to a gene: 9. This CDR3 reads CATRQGATNTDTQYF. Here the CDR3 DNA reads TGTGCCACCCGACAGGGGGCGACCAACACAGATACGCAGTATTTT.

The gene calls are TRBV7-9 and TRBJ2-3; possibly TRBD2 for D (6 bases). Germline CDR1 is SEHNR and CDR2 is FQNEAQ (reference sequence). The CDR3 sequence is 13 residues long. Trimming took off 9 bases at V and 4 bases at J, with 14 bases between the two ends. The CDR3 nucleotides read TGTGCCAGTACCCGGGGGTCCCCAGATACGCAGTATTTT. Translation gives CASTRGSPDTQYF.

This clonotype came up many times. This chain links TRBV7-2 with TRBJ2-3; 7 positions match TRBD2. Germline V gives CDR1 SGHTA, CDR2 FQGNSA. Trimming took 2 bases from V and 2 from J; bases not matched to a gene: 4. CDR3 length: 15 amino acids. CDR3 nucleotides: TGTGCCAGCAGCTTATCAACTAGCGTCACAGATACGCAGTATTTT. Amino acids: CASSLSTSVTDTQYF.

The chain carries TRBV5-1 and TRBJ1-6; tentative D call: TRBD1 (6 bases). CDR1 SGHRS and CDR2 YFSETQ come from the germline V gene. Trimming shortened V by 2 bases and J by 7 bases, and 16 bases separated the two germline ends. The CDR3 sequence is 16 residues long. The CDR3 here is CASSFDLQGRNSPLHF. Here the CDR3 DNA reads TGCGCCAGCAGCTTCGACCTACAGGGCCGAAATTCACCCCTCCACTTT.